The rows below give T cell receptor beta chains drawn from one sample of a study of CD8+CD57+ T cells in acquired aplastic anemia. TCRdb processed the reads anew with MiXCR; each CDR3 protein has one entry. In the table there are some 200,000 distinct CDR3 sequences, around 48% of which are singletons. The specimen sequenced was sorted CD4+, CD8+, or CD8+CD57+ T cells (not recorded which) from PBMCs. The receptors derive from a human donor with aplastic anemia. CDR3s leave out the opening cysteine and the closing phenylalanine or tryptophan. Not every row has a clone size; where given, it reads once, few, many or a size class.

J: TRBJ2-7; length: 10; V: TRBV6-5; size: many; CDR3: ASSSQVYEQY
J: TRBJ2-7; length: 16; V: TRBV10-3; size: .; CDR3: AISESGGNLILVYEQY
J: TRBJ2-3; length: 12; V: TRBV29-1; size: .; CDR3: SVVLAASTDTQY
J: TRBJ2-3; length: 13; V: TRBV10-1; size: .; CDR3: ASNKRQGSTDTQY
J: TRBJ2-2; length: 14; V: TRBV6-5; size: .; CDR3: ASSYSGQGRTGELF
J: TRBJ1-2; length: 12; V: TRBV6-1; size: .; CDR3: ASSEGQRFYGYT
J: TRBJ2-7; length: 13; V: TRBV7-2; size: .; CDR3: ASTVYRDSSYEQY
J: .; length: 17; V: TRBV9; size: .; CDR3: ASSVGGSSLYGQGKRQF
J: TRBJ1-2; length: 8; V: TRBV29-1; size: many; CDR3: SVAHSGYT
J: TRBJ1-2; length: 13; V: TRBV5-5; size: many; CDR3: ASSLRGQGNYGYT
J: TRBJ1-1; length: 12; V: TRBV5-1; size: .; CDR3: ASSLVLGESEAS
J: TRBJ1-1; length: 12; V: TRBV19; size: .; CDR3: ASSMWLSGTEAF
J: TRBJ2-7; length: 14; V: TRBV13; size: many; CDR3: ASSAKKGNRPYEQY
J: TRBJ2-7; length: 9; V: TRBV7-2; size: many; CDR3: ASSTTYEQY
J: TRBJ1-3; length: 13; V: TRBV5-1; size: many; CDR3: ASSRTGDDADTIY
J: TRBJ1-5; length: 14; V: TRBV19; size: .; CDR3: ASSMGPRWINQPQH
J: TRBJ1-3; length: 11; V: TRBV20-1; size: .; CDR3: SAPGPGGNTIY
J: TRBJ1-2; length: 12; V: TRBV7-2; size: .; CDR3: ASSLGPANYGYT
J: TRBJ2-7; length: 12; V: TRBV19; size: many; CDR3: ASSIAGTAYEQY
J: TRBJ1-1; length: 9; V: TRBV20-1; size: .; CDR3: RGHRGVEAF
J: TRBJ1-6; length: 11; V: TRBV7-3; size: .; CDR3: ASSSGQGSPLH
J: TRBJ1-2; length: 15; V: TRBV10-3; size: .; CDR3: AISDDSGPDLNYGYT
J: TRBJ1-2; length: 9; V: TRBV10-3; size: .; CDR3: ATKQGQGYT
J: TRBJ2-7; length: 11; V: TRBV7-9; size: .; CDR3: ASSPSGLYEQY
J: TRBJ2-7; length: 11; V: TRBV20-1; size: many; CDR3: SARGGSLGEQY
J: TRBJ2-3; length: 11; V: TRBV25-1; size: .; CDR3: ASSDRGTDTQY
J: TRBJ1-3; length: 14; V: TRBV9; size: many; CDR3: ASSARGPNRGNTIY
J: TRBJ2-7; length: 10; V: TRBV19; size: .; CDR3: ASSMGPYEQY
J: TRBJ2-1; length: 10; V: TRBV7-8; size: .; CDR3: ASRGGLNEQF
J: TRBJ2-7; length: 10; V: TRBV12-3/TRBV12-4; size: .; CDR3: ASRRAGGEQY